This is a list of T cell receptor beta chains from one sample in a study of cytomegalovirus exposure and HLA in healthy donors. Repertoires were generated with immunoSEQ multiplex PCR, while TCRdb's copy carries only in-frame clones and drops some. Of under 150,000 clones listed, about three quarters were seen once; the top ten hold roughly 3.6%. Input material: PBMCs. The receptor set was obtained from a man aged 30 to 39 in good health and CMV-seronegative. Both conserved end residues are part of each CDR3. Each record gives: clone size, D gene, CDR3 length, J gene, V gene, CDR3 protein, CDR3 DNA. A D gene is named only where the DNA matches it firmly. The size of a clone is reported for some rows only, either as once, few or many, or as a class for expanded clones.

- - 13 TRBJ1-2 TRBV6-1 CASSKEGDTGYTF TGTGCCAGCAGTAAAGAGGGAGATACTGGCTACACCTTC
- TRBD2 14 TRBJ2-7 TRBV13 CASSHSGGSYEQYF TGTGCCAGCAGCCATAGCGGGGGCTCCTACGAGCAGTACTTC
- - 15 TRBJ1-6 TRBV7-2 CASSLTRAANSPLHF TGTGCCAGCAGCTTGACGCGGGCTGCCAATTCACCCCTCCACTTT
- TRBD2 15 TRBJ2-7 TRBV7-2 CASSLVGGEPYEQYF TGTGCCAGCAGCTTAGTGGGGGGGGAACCCTACGAGCAGTACTTC
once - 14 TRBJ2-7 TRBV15 CATSRRQGVYEQYF TGTGCCACCAGCAGACGTCAGGGTGTTTACGAGCAGTACTTC
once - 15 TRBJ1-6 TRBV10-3 CAISELVQGNSPLHF TGTGCCATCAGTGAGTTGGTCCAGGGTAATTCACCCCTCCACTTT
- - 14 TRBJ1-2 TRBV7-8 CASSLNRADYGYTF TGTGCCAGCAGCTTAAACAGGGCGGACTATGGCTACACCTTC
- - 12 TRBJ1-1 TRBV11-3 CASSLGESEAFF TGTGCCAGCAGCTTAGGAGAATCTGAAGCTTTCTTT
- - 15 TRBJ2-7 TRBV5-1 CASSLDRGAAYEQYF TGCGCCAGCAGCTTGGACCGCGGGGCCGCCTACGAGCAGTACTTC
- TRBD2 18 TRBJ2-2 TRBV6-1 CASSVRLAGGSDTGELFF TGTGCCAGCAGTGTTCGACTAGCGGGAGGTTCCGACACCGGGGAGCTGTTTTTT
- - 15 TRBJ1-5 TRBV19 CASSIGGLSNQPQHF TGTGCCAGTAGTATTGGAGGTCTGAGCAATCAGCCCCAGCATTTT
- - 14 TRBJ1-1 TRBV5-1 CASSLAARNTEAFF TGCGCCAGCAGCTTGGCCGCCAGAAACACTGAAGCTTTCTTT
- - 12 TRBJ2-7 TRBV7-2 CASSLSTYEQYF TGTGCCAGCAGCTTATCCACCTACGAGCAGTACTTC
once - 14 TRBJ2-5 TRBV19 CASSMGLVLETQYF TGTGCCAGTAGTATGGGGCTAGTTTTAGAGACCCAGTACTTC
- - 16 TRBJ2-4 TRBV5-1 CASSLVGRIAKNIQYF TGCGCCAGCAGCTTGGTGGGCCGAATAGCCAAAAACATTCAGTACTTC
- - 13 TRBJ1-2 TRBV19 CASSTDRYYGYTF TGTGCCAGTAGTACAGACAGATACTATGGCTACACCTTC
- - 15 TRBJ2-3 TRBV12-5 CASAISAGAADTQYF TGTGCTAGTGCCATCTCGGCAGGGGCCGCAGATACGCAGTATTTT
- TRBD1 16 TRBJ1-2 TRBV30 CAWIRPGQGGFYGYTF TGTGCCTGGATACGCCCCGGACAGGGTGGGTTCTATGGCTACACCTTC
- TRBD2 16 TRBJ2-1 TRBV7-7 CASSLRGLAGADEQFF TGTGCCAGCAGCTTACGGGGACTAGCGGGAGCCGATGAGCAGTTCTTC
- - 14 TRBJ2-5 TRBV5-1 CASSLAGREETQYF TGCGCCAGCAGCTTGGCGGGCAGGGAAGAGACCCAGTACTTC
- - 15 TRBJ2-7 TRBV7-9 CASSFSQSGIYEQYF TGTGCCAGCAGCTTTAGTCAGTCAGGGATCTACGAGCAGTACTTC
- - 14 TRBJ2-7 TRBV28 CASSFEGGLYEQYF TGTGCCAGCAGTTTCGAGGGTGGTTTATACGAGCAGTACTTC
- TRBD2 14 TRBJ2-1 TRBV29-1 CGVVPTSALNEQFF TGCGGCGTTGTCCCGACTAGCGCCCTCAATGAGCAGTTCTTC
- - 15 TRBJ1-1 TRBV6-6 CASSYVRLADTEAFF TGTGCCAGCAGTTACGTCCGCTTGGCGGACACTGAAGCTTTCTTT
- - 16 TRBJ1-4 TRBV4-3 CASSPSSGRLNEKLFF TGCGCCAGCAGCCCCTCTAGCGGCAGACTCAATGAAAAACTGTTTTTT
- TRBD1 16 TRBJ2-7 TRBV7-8 CASSLRTVTGGGEQYF TGTGCCAGCAGCTTACGGACCGTGACAGGGGGCGGCGAGCAGTACTTC
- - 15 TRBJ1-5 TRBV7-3 CASSPGGADGQPQHF TGTGCCAGCAGCCCCGGCGGGGCAGACGGGCAGCCCCAGCATTTT
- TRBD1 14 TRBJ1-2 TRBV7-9 CASSDRGSDYGYTF TGTGCCAGCAGCGACAGGGGGTCTGACTATGGCTACACCTTC
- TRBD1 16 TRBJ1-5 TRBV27 CASSLFPQQGHQPQHF TGTGCCAGCAGTTTATTCCCCCAACAGGGGCATCAGCCCCAGCATTTT
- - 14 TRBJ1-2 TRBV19 CASRRQVTNYGYTF TGTGCCAGTAGACGACAGGTTACTAACTATGGCTACACCTTC
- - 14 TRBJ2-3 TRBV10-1 CASSESRGEDTQYF TGCGCCAGCAGTGAGTCCAGGGGCGAAGATACGCAGTATTTT
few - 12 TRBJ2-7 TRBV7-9 CASSSFRGEQYF TGTGCCAGCAGTTCGTTTAGGGGGGAGCAGTACTTC
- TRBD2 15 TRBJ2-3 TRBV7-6 CASSLGLASTDTQYF TGTGCCAGCAGCTTAGGACTAGCTAGCACAGATACGCAGTATTTT
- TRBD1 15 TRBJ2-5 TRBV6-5 CASRITGGEMETQYF TGTGCCAGCAGAATCACAGGGGGCGAAATGGAGACCCAGTACTTC